These 18 T cell receptor beta chains were all obtained from the same sample, sequenced in a study of control samples from healthy donors and cancer patients (dated by TCRdb to 2018 to 2020). The library was generated by the immunoSEQ multiplex PCR assay. What TCRdb holds here is the immuneACCESS table cut down to in-frame rearrangements. Part of the clones is not present; checked against another copy, under half of the missing clones reflect an unresolved V gene, and the others are unexplained. For this sample the table gives some 140,000 clones, of which about 88% were detected only once. In total, the top ten clones hold 8.5% to 9.5% of the sample. The sample taken for sequencing was blood. These receptors were taken from a woman aged 25 to 39 in good health.

The genes are TRBV4-1 and TRBJ2-7; D gene uncertain. The germline gives CDR1 MGHRA, CDR2 YSYEKL. The CDR3 runs to 15 residues. Trimming took off 4 bases at V and 0 bases at J, with 13 bases between the two ends. DNA for the CDR3: TGCGCCAGCAGCCCAAATTTCGCCAGCTCCTACGAGCAGTACTTC. Its protein is CASSPNFASSYEQYF.

The chain recombines TRBV28 with TRBJ1-1; D possibly corresponds to TRBD1 (5 bases). The CDR3 is made up of 11 amino acids. Germline CDR1 is MDHEN and CDR2 is SYDVKM. V was trimmed by 10 bases and J by 3 bases, leaving 9 bases between them. The CDR3 protein is CAIGAYTEAFF. In DNA form, the CDR3 reads TGTGCCATCGGGGCTTACACTGAAGCTTTCTTT.

This chain uses TRBV28 with TRBJ1-1, with 9 bases fitting TRBD1. The CDR3 runs 16 residues. Trimming took 1 base from V and 6 from J; bases not matched to a gene: 9. CDR1 is MDHEN and CDR2 is SYDVKM in the germline V gene. CDR3 sequence reads: CASSLLTGTGIAEAFF. The CDR3 DNA follows: TGTGCCAGCAGTTTATTAACCGGGACAGGGATCGCTGAAGCTTTCTTT.

The V gene is TRBV5-4, the J gene TRBJ2-3; D remains unclear. The ends were cut back, 0 bases at V and 0 bases at J, with 8 bases in the middle. The CDR3 has 15 residues. Germline-derived CDR1 and CDR2 are SGHNT and YYREEE (reference sequence). CDR3 residues: CASSLAFTSTDTQYF. In DNA, the CDR3 is TGTGCCAGCAGCTTGGCCTTCACAAGCACAGATACGCAGTATTTT.

The genes are TRBV30 and TRBJ2-1; 11 bases are a match to TRBD2. The CDR3 is 15 residues long. The trim removed 0 bases at V and 5 bases at J, leaving 3 bases unmatched. Germline values: CDR1 GTSNPN, CDR2 SVGIG (reference sequence). CDR3 loop: CAWSVGLAVDNEQFF. The CDR3 coding sequence is TGTGCCTGGAGTGTGGGACTAGCGGTGGACAATGAGCAGTTCTTC.

The chain recombines TRBV6-1 with TRBJ1-4; tentative D call: TRBD1 (6 bases). The CDR3 spans 16 residues. The V and J ends lost 2 bases and 8 bases respectively, with 18 bases between them. Germline loops: CDR1 MNHNS, CDR2 SASEGT. DNA of the CDR3: TGTGCCAGCAGTGAAACGGACAGCGCGGCGCGGGAAAAACTGTTTTTT. Protein product: CASSETDSAAREKLFF.

This clone was seen a single time. The gene calls are TRBV18 and TRBJ2-2; the D gene is possibly TRBD1 (6 bases). The V end lost 6 bases, the J end lost 2 bases, and 13 bases lay between the germline ends. The germline CDR1 and CDR2 sequences are KGHSH and LQKENI. The CDR3 spans 15 residues. The CDR3: CASSPGDINTGELFF. In DNA form, the CDR3 reads TGTGCCAGCTCGCCAGGGGACATCAACACCGGGGAGCTGTTTTTT.

In its sample, this clone was seen a few times. The chain couples TRBV19 to TRBJ2-7, with no clear D. V lost 4 bases and J 3 bases, leaving 4 bases between the germline ends. Germline V gives CDR1 LNHDA, CDR2 SQIVND (reference sequence). The CDR3 runs 11 residues. The CDR3 DNA sequence: TGTGCCAGTAGTACGTACTACGAGCAGTACTTC. Protein sequence: CASSTYYEQYF.

The V call is TRBV3-1 (or the pseudogene TRBV3-2), the J call TRBJ2-7, with a tentative D call TRBD2 (6 bases). Germline V gene data show CDR1 as LGHDT and CDR2 as YNNKEL (reference sequence). V shed 1 base and J shed 9 bases, with 13 bases lying between them. The CDR3 contains 13 residues. In DNA form, the CDR3 reads TGTGCCAGCAGCCAAGTTGATTACGGGGGGCAGTACTTC. Translating it yields CASSQVDYGGQYF.

The chain is built from TRBV5-5 and TRBJ2-2; 12 positions match TRBD2. The V segment lost 4 bases and the J segment 5 bases; nucleotides outside the gene matches: 3. The CDR3 contains 15 residues. Germline-derived CDR1 and CDR2 are SGHKS and YYEKEE (reference sequence). CDR3 nucleotide sequence: TGTGCCAGCAGCCAGACTAGCGGGAGAACCGGGGAGCTGTTTTTT. Translation gives CASSQTSGRTGELFF.

This clone was seen only a few times. V usage is TRBV19 and J usage is TRBJ1-2; D perhaps matches TRBD1 (5 bases). V gave up 3 bases and J gave up 1 base, with 9 bases separating them. CDR1 and CDR2 (germline): LNHDA, SQIVND (reference sequence). This CDR3 comprises 14 residues. The CDR3 sequence is CASSILDSNYGYTF. In nucleotides, the CDR3 is TGTGCCAGTAGTATCCTCGACAGTAACTATGGCTACACCTTC.

The genes are TRBV19 and TRBJ1-1; D not certain. Between the trimmed V and J ends, which lost 6 bases and 1 base, there was a span of 6 bases. The germline gives CDR1 LNHDA, CDR2 SQIVND (reference sequence). This CDR3 has 12 residues. This CDR3 reads CASRTANTEAFF. The CDR3 DNA reads as TGTGCCAGTAGGACGGCGAACACTGAAGCTTTCTTT.

The chain combines TRBV15 with TRBJ1-1; possibly TRBD1 for D (5 bases). The V gene's germline CDR1 is LNHNV and CDR2 YYDKDF (reference sequence). Trimming took off 5 bases at V and 6 bases at J, with 13 bases between the two ends. The CDR3 totals 13 residues. The CDR3 protein is CATSLGTLAEAFF. Here the CDR3 DNA reads TGTGCCACCAGCCTGGGGACGCTGGCTGAAGCTTTCTTT.

The CDR3 DNA reads TGTGCCAGTAGTAGTTCGGGGGGGCTAATATACGAGCAGTACTTC. This encodes CASSSSGGLIYEQYF. V and J are TRBV19 and TRBJ2-7; 8 nucleotides agree with TRBD2. The V gene's germline CDR1 is LNHDA and CDR2 SQIVND (reference sequence). The CDR3 is made up of 15 amino acids. J was trimmed by 4 bases and V by 4 bases; bases with no gene match: 9.

In DNA, the CDR3 is TGCAGCGTTGATGGAGGGAGACAGGGTCGGGTCTATGGCTACACCTTC. Its protein product is CSVDGGRQGRVYGYTF. The chain joins TRBV29-1 to TRBJ1-2, with TRBD1 matching over 7 bases. Germline CDR1 is SQVTM and CDR2 is ANQGSEA. V gave up 3 bases and J gave up 4 bases; unmatched junction bases: 14. The CDR3 length is 16 residues.

The genes are TRBV19 and TRBJ1-2; 8 positions agree with TRBD1. This CDR3 is built from 14 residues. The germline gives CDR1 LNHDA, CDR2 SQIVND (reference sequence). Unmatched junction bases numbered 9, after V lost 5 bases and J lost 7 bases. The CDR3 protein is CASSAATGTGGYTF. CDR3 in DNA: TGTGCCAGTAGTGCCGCTACAGGGACAGGTGGCTACACCTTC.

CDR3 sequence (DNA): TGTGCCACCAGTGATTTCGGCAGGGGGGGGAATGAGCAGTTCTTC. Translated: CATSDFGRGGNEQFF. The chain joins TRBV24-1 to TRBJ2-1, with D perhaps assigned TRBD1 or TRBD2 (7 bases each). This CDR3 contains 15 residues. Germline V gives CDR1 KGHDR, CDR2 SFDVKD. V was cut by 1 base and J by 7 bases, with 13 bases left in between.

The chain combines TRBV11-2 with TRBJ2-5; D unclear. The CDR3 has 16 residues. The V and J ends lost 6 bases and 2 bases respectively, with 19 bases between them. Germline V gene data show CDR1 as SGHAT and CDR2 as FQNNGV. In nucleotides, the CDR3 is TGTGCCAGCAGTACCTTCCCGGTGGATGGGCAAGAGACCCAGTACTTC. It encodes CASSTFPVDGQETQYF.